The text below deals with one T cell receptor (beta chain). The sample is drawn from a study of preoperative IRX-2 immunotherapy in early breast cancer. Sequenced by immunoSEQ multiplex PCR; TCRdb stores in-frame clones only, minus some. The table records about 23,000 clones, approximately 92% of them present only once. The treatment was: preoperative locoregional IRX-2 cytokine immunotherapy. Preoperative locoregional IRX-2 cytokine immunotherapy was tested in the phase Ib source study. The V end lost 4 bases, the J end lost 0 bases, and 4 bases lay between the germline ends. The CDR3 length is 12 residues. CDR1 is SGHNT, CDR2 YENEEA, per germline.

This sequence originates from a human donor with breast cancer. The material was tumor tissue, obtained after IRX-2 immunotherapy. The V gene is TRBV11-3, the J gene TRBJ2-7; D is undetermined. This chain's CDR3 is CASSSSSYEQYF. CDR3 nucleotides: TGTGCCAGCAGCTCGAGCTCCTACGAGCAGTACTTC. Combining the CDR3 with reference TRBV11-3 and TRBJ2-7 gives the whole variable domain EAGVVQSPRYKIIEKKQPVAFWCNPISGHNTLYWYLQNLGQGPELLIRYENEEAVDDSQLPKDRFSAERLKGVDSTLKIQPAELGDSAVYLCASSSSSYEQYFGPGTRLTVT.